Listed below are T cell receptor beta chains from one sample, sequenced in a study of OX40 agonist ivuxolimab in advanced cancers. The protocol was immunoSEQ multiplex PCR, while the TCRdb copy is restricted to in-frame clones and leaves out a portion. The profile covers 60,000 to 100,000 clones, with about 94% appearing a single time and 20% taken by the ten largest. The material sequenced was CD4+ or CD8+ T cells sorted from blood, taken in a trial of the OX40 agonist ivuxolimab. These receptors were collected from an adult with an advanced solid tumor such as melanoma, head and neck, liver or kidney cancer. Both conserved end residues are part of each CDR3. D genes are given only for firm matches.

cdr3_length d_call j_call v_call cdr3_nt cdr3_aa
13 TRBD2 TRBJ2-1 TRBV27 TGTGCGGTTGGGACTAGCGCGAACAATGAGCAGTTCTTC CAVGTSANNEQFF
13 - TRBJ1-1 TRBV11-2 TGTGCCAGCAGCTTAGCTGTGAACACTGAAGCTTTCTTT CASSLAVNTEAFF
11 - TRBJ2-7 TRBV2 TGTGCCAGCAGGGGATCCTACGAGCAGTACTTC CASRGSYEQYF
13 - TRBJ2-7 TRBV11-2 TGTGCCAGCACTCAAGGGGGTCCCAACGAGCAGTACTTC CASTQGGPNEQYF
15 - TRBJ2-7 TRBV19 TGTGCCACCCTTATTTGCGGTTACGTATTCTACGAGCAGTACTTC CATLICGYVFYEQYF
14 - TRBJ2-2 TRBV7-9 TGTGCCAGCAGCTTATCGGCTACGACCGGGGAGCTGTTTTTT CASSLSATTGELFF
14 - TRBJ2-5 TRBV4-3 TGCGCCAGCAGCCAAGATTGGTTACAAGAGACCCAGTACTTC CASSQDWLQETQYF
15 - TRBJ1-5 TRBV4-1 TGCGCCAGCAGCCAAGTTGTGTCAGGAGATCAGCCCCAGCATTTT CASSQVVSGDQPQHF
15 - TRBJ1-2 TRBV15 TGTGCCACCAGCAGAGATCAAAACAGAAACTATGGCTACACCTTC CATSRDQNRNYGYTF
16 TRBD1 TRBJ2-1 TRBV19 TGTGCCAGTAGTTACAGGGGCCTACCCTCGTACAATGAGCAGTTCTTC CASSYRGLPSYNEQFF
14 - TRBJ1-1 TRBV7-3 TGTGCCAGCAGCTTAGGACCAGGGAACACTGAAGCTTTCTTT CASSLGPGNTEAFF
17 TRBD2 TRBJ2-1 TRBV4-3 TGCGCCAGCAGCCAATCCACTAGCGTTCGAGGACCCAATGAGCAGTTCTTC CASSQSTSVRGPNEQFF
16 - TRBJ2-2 TRBV6-5 TGTGCCAGCAGTTCCGTCCTACAGGCGAGCACCGGGGAGCTGTTTTTT CASSSVLQASTGELFF
15 TRBD2 TRBJ2-1 TRBV9 TGTGCCAGCAGCGAGTCTAGCGGGGTATACAATGAGCAGTTCTTC CASSESSGVYNEQFF
14 - TRBJ2-7 TRBV27 TGTGCCAGCAGTTTGGTGGGGTCTTTCTACGAGCAGTACTTC CASSLVGSFYEQYF